The present T cell receptor beta chain was sequenced within a study of cytomegalovirus exposure and HLA in healthy donors (TCRdb year 2017). Broadly, across the study: An earlier analysis of fewer than 750 of the donors reported roughly 300 Gb of sequence data and about 120 million unique TCR beta sequences obtained from approximately 180 million T cells. An early release covering roughly 640 HLA-typed donors comprised about 300 gigabases of sequencing data and tens of millions of unique TCR sequences. Among the roughly 400 genotyped donors, approximately 81% belonged to the genetic ancestry cluster associated with self-reported Caucasian donors. The study aimed to test whether signatures of past pathogen exposure could be identified by cataloging public T cell receptors. The T cell repertoires of several hundred subjects were profiled by immunosequencing and related to cytomegalovirus serostatus. Besides the first cohort of some 670 subjects, a separate validation cohort made up of 120 different subjects was used. To predict cytomegalovirus infection status, the study combined high-throughput TCR immunosequencing, statistical association of individual TCRs with disease status, and machine learning. In a later analysis, previously published TCR beta repertoires from fewer than 750 donors were re-analyzed and high-resolution HLA genotyping was added so that TCR occurrence patterns could be studied. Rather than using new phenotypic data, the later analysis identified candidate immune exposures from TCR beta sequences and from how often those sequences occurred across donors. In an earlier analysis of 587 of the donors, high-throughput TCR beta sequencing was used to judge whether each TCR beta V gene segment behaved as functional or pseudogenic. Donor age, sex, ethnicity and CMV serostatus were compiled alongside the repertoire data. In a later genetic analysis, genome-wide SNP genotypes for about three fifths of the 666 donors were used, and that subset was treated as a discovery cohort. All discovery cohort repertoires had been generated on a single sequencing platform. Both class I and class II loci were covered by HLA typing, at four-digit resolution. Typing coverage differed by locus: A, B, C, DRB1 and DQB1 were typed in roughly 620-630 donors, DQA1 in about 550, DPA1 in around 600, and DPB1 in 450 to 480. Because of strong linkage in the cohort, roughly five DR-DQ haplotypes were treated as single units for association and clustering. Among roughly 370 genotyped donors of the cohort, an average of roughly 240,000 unique TCR beta nucleotide sequences were sequenced per donor, 15% to 20% of them non-productive. Overall study outcomes, separate from this receptor: A later analysis associated 15,000 to 20,000 TCR beta sequences with specific HLA alleles at a false discovery rate of 0.05. According to a later analysis, TCR association rates differed among HLA loci, with DRB1 alleles showing the most associated TCRs and HLA-C alleles showing the fewest. The classifier was reported to diagnose cytomegalovirus status with high specificity and sensitivity in both the original cohort and the validation cohort. In a later analysis, HLA-associated TCR beta chains were found to be more clonally expanded and to have lower generation probabilities than equally common non-associated chains. Most TCR sequences were seen in very few donors, while some public TCRs were found in many individuals. In an earlier analysis of under 600 of the donors, most TCR beta V segments were observed in productive rearrangements about 87% or about 30% of the time, broadly matching IMGT annotations. Most CMV-associated TCR beta chains appeared to be HLA-restricted in a later analysis, and the HLA associations seemed to be driven largely by CMV exposure. Strong co-occurrence of HLA alleles, especially DR and DQ, made assigning TCR associations to individual alleles difficult. Several of the top co-occurrence clusters appeared to be linked to parvovirus B19, influenza, CMV and Epstein-Barr virus, according to a later analysis. In vitro tests confirmed that a few of the cytomegalovirus-associated TCR beta chains recognize cytomegalovirus antigens. The authors suggested that the approach could potentially be generalized to other disease states and immunological phenotypes. A later genetic analysis associated a missense DCLRE1C variant with V-gene and J-gene trimming of TCR beta chains, and an independent cohort replicated the association. Immune exposure information for the cohort was limited to CMV serostatus. Sequencing depth was assumed to be roughly uniform across donors in the presence/absence analyses, though that assumption may not hold. A further reported finding was that TCR beta sequences accurately predicted the HLA-A and HLA-B alleles for most subjects in the first cohort. A later genetic analysis reported fewer N-insertions in productive TCRs among donors in an Asian-associated ancestry cluster than the roughly 720-donor mean. Because HLA typing was missing for some donors at each locus, association tests included only the typed subset. The sequencing pipeline was judged likely to have produced a cluster of highly shared sequence variants as a technical artifact. The cohort was sequenced for TCR beta chains only, and without alpha or paired-chain data the features that could be detected were limited. Because counts were too low, more than 15 rarely observed V segments, including chromosome 9 orphons, were excluded from the earlier analysis of a few hundred of the donors. A total of about 150 TCR beta chains were listed by the study as associated with cytomegalovirus. Linkage disequilibrium might explain the correlated functional status among segregating V segments, but an unknown experimental factor could not be excluded. The 87-base-pair reads could not distinguish some IMGT-functional V segments, including TRBV6-2 and TRBV6-3, so those segments were excluded.

Trimming leaves V shorter by 7 bases and J shorter by 3 bases, with the junction holding 5 bases beyond the gene matches. Inclusive of the bounding cysteine and phenylalanine, the CDR3 is 13 residues long. This entry keeps only the CDR3 DNA: 39 bases, framed from base 1. CDR1 and CDR2, looked up from the germline V gene, are SNHLY and FYNNEI. In total, 600 or so healthy bone marrow donors made up the cohort. At the time of sampling, all cohort members were nominally healthy, though unrecorded immune exposures were likely present. The donor tested CMV seronegative, placing the donor among the 350 or so seronegative members of the cohort. Every donor gave a peripheral blood sample, and the peripheral blood mononuclear cells from that sample were used for TCR beta sequencing. The Qiagen DNeasy Blood Extraction Kit was used to extract genomic DNA from the blood cell samples. Of note for this clone: Its antigen remains unidentified. One base away there is no much larger clone; base qualities are not given.

Receptors were amplified or captured by the immunoSEQ multiplex PCR assay. A mixture of 60 forward primers for TCR Vbeta segments and 13 reverse primers for TCR Jbeta segments was used in the multiplex PCR. The CDR3 region of rearranged TCR beta genes was amplified from genomic DNA with a multiplex PCR assay. The Illumina HiSeq System was used to sequence the amplified TCR beta libraries as 87-base-pair reads. On the study's bioinformatics: A later analysis counted 75 million to 100 million unique TCR beta chains across the roughly 700 repertoires, and some 12 million of these chains were shared by at least two donors. To remove PCR and sequencing errors, raw reads were error-corrected and collapsed into unique sequences using a nearest-neighbor algorithm that merged closely related sequences. Alignment of CDR3 sequences to IMGT reference sequences was used to assign V, D and J gene segments. For a sequence to be retained, a match of at least six nucleotides was required to both a V gene segment and a J gene segment. A rearrangement counted as productive if the CDR3 had no stop codons and remained in frame with V and J, and every other rearrangement counted as non-productive. Following IMGT convention, CDR3 was defined as the stretch from the second conserved V-encoded cysteine up to the conserved J-encoded phenylalanine. The earlier analysis of more than 450 of the donors excluded sequences that lacked an unambiguous match to a single V gene segment. An earlier analysis of fewer than 750 of the donors called V segments functional above 56.7% productive rearrangements and segregating when the between-donor standard deviation exceeded 5%. A statistical classification framework was built to diagnose cytomegalovirus status from the catalog of TCR beta chain sequences. V and J gene assignment, in a later analysis, came from comparing TCR nucleotide sequences with IMGT/GENE-DB human TR gene sequences. A later analysis assigned CDR3 sequences and most-parsimonious VDJ recombination scenarios with the TCRdist pipeline. A later analysis defined each TCR beta chain by its CDR3 amino acid sequence plus V-gene family, and excluded reads lacking a unique V-gene family. As a way to deal with suspected cross-contamination and a sequencing artifact, a later analysis dropped 450 to 600 nucleotide sequences that were highly shared and had low generation probability. In a later analysis, a clonal expansion index was calculated for each public chain from normalized within-repertoire ranks of inferred template counts. In a later analysis, generation probabilities were computed using a VDJ recombination model fitted to out-of-frame rearrangements, and the results were checked against IGoR. A later analysis scored TCR-TCR, TCR-HLA and TCR-CMV co-occurrence with hypergeometric tests, applying a repertoire-size bias correction to TCR pairs. A later analysis estimated false discovery rates by permuting HLA or CMV assignments 20 times. In a later analysis, co-occurring TCRs were grouped using DBSCAN, and TCRdist sequence similarity was added for clustering within HLA-allele-positive subsets. For co-occurrence clustering, repertoires with fewer than 30,000 or more than 120,000 public chains were excluded, along with a handful of repertoires with anomalous nucleotide sharing. Not all clones reach the TCRdb copy of this immuneACCESS table, which keeps in-frame sequences only. Checked studies attribute under half of the gap to unresolved V genes and leave the rest unexplained. V and J calls and clone size come straight from that table; D and trimming were deduced from the DNA. The sample records just under 80,000 clones, 60% to 85% of which are singletons. Of the sample, 3.5% to 5.5% is held by the ten largest clones.

Rearrangement joined TRBV2 to TRBJ2-5, with 7 bases aligning to TRBD1. The sequence came from a man aged 40-49 years in good health and CMV-seronegative. Sequenced: PBMCs. The CDR3 region: CASKKTGKETQYF. The DNA sequence reads TGTGCCAGCAAGAAGACAGGGAAAGAGACCCAGTACTTC.